The 18 T cell receptor beta chains listed next were all sequenced from one sample in a study of a mutant IDH1 vaccine in newly diagnosed glioma. Here immunoSEQ multiplex PCR was the method, and the copy in TCRdb shows in-frame clones only, minus some. The data hold over 25,000 clones, with roughly 88% observed a single time. Time point in this sample: week 23, last vaccination. Each dose delivered 300 ug of mutant IDH1 20-mer peptide subcutaneously with imiquimod. For these receptors, no antigen is known. The source was PBMCs, collected from a glioma patient whose treatment included an IDH1 peptide vaccine. These receptors came from a man in his forties with glioma.

The chain recombines TRBV6-5 with TRBJ1-1, with D uncertain. The germline gives CDR1 MNHEY, CDR2 SVGAGI. The V and J ends lost 4 bases and 1 base respectively, with 10 bases between them. The length of the CDR3 is 14 residues. The CDR3 reads CASSLYGENTEAFF. The DNA of the CDR3 is TGTGCCAGCAGTTTGTACGGGGAGAACACTGAAGCTTTCTTT.

V usage is TRBV5-1 and J usage is TRBJ2-3; 8 nucleotides line up with TRBD2. Losses at the gene ends were 4 bases for V and 1 base for J; bases not matched to a gene: 11. From germline, CDR1 is SGHRS and CDR2 YFSETQ. The CDR3 totals 17 residues. In nucleotides, the CDR3 is TGCGCCAGCAGCAGAGGACTAGCTCCACTCGGCACAGATACGCAGTATTTT. This gives the protein CASSRGLAPLGTDTQYF.

This chain links TRBV6-6 with TRBJ2-6; no clear D gene. CDR3 length equals 15 residues. The V end was cut by 5 bases, the J end by 0 bases, with 8 bases between. CDR1 and CDR2 from the germline V gene are MNHNY and SVGAGI (reference sequence). The CDR3: CASSQQLSGANVLTF. The CDR3 coding sequence is TGTGCCAGCAGTCAACAGCTCTCTGGGGCCAACGTCCTGACTTTC.

V gene TRBV11-2 combines with J gene TRBJ1-4, with 7 bases matching TRBD1. Germline values: CDR1 SGHAT, CDR2 FQNNGV. The CDR3 extends over 14 amino acids. Trimming took 6 bases from V and 0 from J; bases not matched to a gene: 1. CDR3 residues: CASRQGATNEKLFF. The CDR3 coding sequence is TGTGCCAGCAGGCAGGGGGCAACTAATGAAAAACTGTTTTTT.

The V call is TRBV6-5, the J call TRBJ1-2; possibly TRBD1 for D (6 bases). Per germline, CDR1 MNHEY and CDR2 SVGAGI. This CDR3 contains 12 residues. Trimming removed 2 bases from V and 6 bases from J, with 7 bases in between. Here the CDR3 reads CASSYRGDGYTF. As DNA, the CDR3 is TGTGCCAGCAGTTACAGGGGGGATGGCTACACCTTC.

The chain couples TRBV5-6 to TRBJ2-6, with a weak D call TRBD2 (6 bases). V gave up 5 bases and J gave up 3 bases, with 18 bases separating them. The germline gives CDR1 SGHDT, CDR2 YYEEEE. CDR3 length: 17 residues. The CDR3 loop reads CASSFTSSLSGANVLTF. As DNA, the CDR3 is TGTGCCAGCAGTTTCACTAGCTCCCTCAGTGGGGCCAACGTCCTGACTTTC.

In this sample, this clone turned up a few times. The rearrangement uses TRBV28 and TRBJ1-5; possible D gene TRBD1, 5 bases. Germline-derived CDR1 and CDR2 are MDHEN and SYDVKM. V lost 7 bases to trimming and J lost 2 bases, with 6 bases between them. This CDR3 is built from 12 residues. Here the CDR3 reads CASKGGNQPQHF. The CDR3 DNA reads TGTGCCAGCAAAGGGGGCAATCAGCCCCAGCATTTT.

The chain recombines TRBV7-9 with TRBJ2-2, with TRBD1 matching over 10 bases. The ends lost 5 bases at V and 3 bases at J; junction bases unmatched: 3. The CDR3 runs 15 residues. Per germline, CDR1 SEHNR and CDR2 FQNEAQ (reference sequence). The CDR3 loop reads CASSLGTGDTGELFF. The CDR3 DNA reads TGTGCCAGCAGCCTCGGGACAGGGGACACCGGGGAGCTGTTTTTT.

The chain uses TRBV5-4 and TRBJ2-2; 11 nucleotides match TRBD1. V shed 3 bases and J 5 bases; nucleotides not matched to a gene: 9. CDR1 SGHNT and CDR2 YYREEE come from the germline V gene (reference sequence). This CDR3 spans 17 amino acids. CDR3 DNA: TGTGCCAGCAGCTCATTGGACAGGGGGCGTGGAACCGGGGAGCTGTTTTTT. It specifies CASSSLDRGRGTGELFF.

The CDR3 is CASSLGNLGLAHQYF. The DNA for the CDR3 is TGTGCCAGCAGCTTGGGAAACCTTGGGCTAGCCCACCAGTACTTC. This chain uses TRBV5-5 with TRBJ2-5, with D possibly TRBD2 on 5 matching bases. V was cut by 0 bases and J by 10 bases, with 19 bases left in between. Germline CDR1 reads SGHKS; CDR2 reads YYEKEE (reference sequence). The CDR3 covers 15 residues. The variable domain in full, completed from reference TRBV5-5 and TRBJ2-5, reads DAGVTQSPTHLIKTRGQQVTLRCSPISGHKSVSWYQQVLGQGPQFIFQYYEKEERGRGNFPDRFSARQFPNYSSELNVNALLLGDSALYLCASSLGNLGLAHQYFGPGTRLLVL.

The V call is TRBV12-1, the J call TRBJ1-4; the DNA was not compared with TRBD1, the D call given in the table. TRBV12-1 is a pseudogene segment. The CDR3 loop spans 17 amino acids. The CDR3 spells CASSFFRAGSTNEKLFF. CDR3 bases: TGTGCCAGCAGCTTTTTTCGGGCAGGGTCAACTAATGAAAAACTGTTTTTT.

CDR3 bases: TGTGCCAGCAGTGCGTCCGGGATACTTTTCCGAGCTTTCTTT. This encodes CASSASGILFRAFF. The V gene is TRBV6-4, the J gene TRBJ1-1, with D unclear. The CDR3 runs to 14 residues. Germline lookup yields CDR1 MRHNA and CDR2 SNTAGT. The V and J ends lost 4 bases and 10 bases respectively, with 19 bases between them.

The rearrangement uses TRBV30 and TRBJ1-4; D is uncertain. The CDR3 runs to 15 residues. Trimming removed 4 bases from V and 10 bases from J, with 22 bases in between. Germline lookup yields CDR1 GTSNPN and CDR2 SVGIG (reference sequence). CDR3 residues: CAWKRKEGIVGKLFF. In DNA, the CDR3 is TGTGCCTGGAAGAGGAAGGAGGGAATCGTCGGAAAACTGTTTTTT.

Relative to its sample, this clone is medium-sized. The gene calls are TRBV2 and TRBJ1-1; D remains unclear. Trimming removed 9 bases from V and 1 base from J, with 12 bases in between. The CDR3 has 13 residues. Germline CDR1 and CDR2: SNHLY and FYNNEI. This CDR3 is CASIRWGNTEAFF. The CDR3 DNA reads as TGTGCCAGTATCAGGTGGGGGAACACTGAAGCTTTCTTT.

This chain joins TRBV4-2 and TRBJ2-5; D is uncertain. Germline CDR1 and CDR2: LGHNA and YNFKEQ. The ends were cut back, 0 bases at V and 5 bases at J, with 10 bases in the middle. This CDR3 is built from 14 residues. The CDR3: CASSQDKGLETQYF. The CDR3 coding sequence is TGTGCCAGCAGCCAAGACAAGGGATTGGAGACCCAGTACTTC.

The chain combines TRBV29-1 with TRBJ2-7; either TRBD1 or TRBD2 may supply D (5 bases each). Germline V gives CDR1 SQVTM, CDR2 ANQGSEA. The length of the CDR3 is 13 residues. Trimming stripped 5 bases from V and 1 base from J, with 12 bases between. CDR3 sequence reads: CSVFGTESYEQYF. The CDR3 DNA sequence: TGCAGCGTTTTCGGGACGGAGTCCTACGAGCAGTACTTC.

This clone has a single count. J is TRBJ1-5 and V is TRBV11-2; D might be TRBD1 (5 bases). V shed 3 bases and J shed 2 bases, with 11 bases lying between them. The V gene's germline CDR1 is SGHAT and CDR2 FQNNGV. This CDR3 spans 15 amino acids. In DNA, the CDR3 is TGTGCCAGCAGCTTGCGGGTGGGGGGCAATCAGCCCCAGCATTTT. Translating it yields CASSLRVGGNQPQHF.

The J gene is TRBJ2-7, the V gene TRBV29-1, with TRBD2 identical over 12 bases. This CDR3 spans 13 amino acids. V shed 6 bases, J shed 7 bases, and the junction held 7 bases outside the gene matches. The germline CDR1 and CDR2 sequences are SQVTM and ANQGSEA. The CDR3 region is CSVVTSGSGEQYF. CDR3 coding DNA: TGCAGCGTGGTGACTAGCGGGAGCGGGGAGCAGTACTTC.